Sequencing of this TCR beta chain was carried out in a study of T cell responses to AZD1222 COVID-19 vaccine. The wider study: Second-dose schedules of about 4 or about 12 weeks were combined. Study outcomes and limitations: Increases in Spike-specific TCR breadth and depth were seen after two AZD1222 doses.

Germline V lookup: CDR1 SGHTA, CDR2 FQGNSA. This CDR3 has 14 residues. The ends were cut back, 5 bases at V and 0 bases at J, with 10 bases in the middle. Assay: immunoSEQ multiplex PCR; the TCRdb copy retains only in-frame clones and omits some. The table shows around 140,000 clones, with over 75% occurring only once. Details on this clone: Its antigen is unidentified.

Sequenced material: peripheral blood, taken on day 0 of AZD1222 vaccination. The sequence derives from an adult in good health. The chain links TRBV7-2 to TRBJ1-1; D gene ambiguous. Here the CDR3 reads CASSRTVVNTEAFF. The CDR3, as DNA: TGTGCCAGCAGCCGGACGGTAGTGAACACTGAAGCTTTCTTT.